The clone carrying this T cell receptor (beta chain) was seen more than once but under ten times. Its specificity is not known. The germline V gene encodes CDR1 ENHRY and CDR2 SYGVKD. Germline trimming cut 7 bases from V and 1 base from J; bases unmatched to any gene: 6. The CDR3 runs 14 residues. The data originate from a study of a mutant IDH1 vaccine in newly diagnosed glioma. As to time point: week 11, during vaccination. The content of each vaccine dose was 300 ug of mutant IDH1 20-mer peptide, and topical imiquimod accompanied it. Using immunoSEQ multiplex PCR, the repertoire was profiled, and TCRdb retains in-frame clones only, with some absent. The sample has roughly 130,000 clones; roughly 77% are singletons.

The clonotype was recovered from a man aged 35 to 55 with glioma. The specimen was PBMCs, collected from a glioma patient whose treatment included an IDH1 peptide vaccine. V usage is TRBV10-3 and J usage is TRBJ2-5, with 7 bases matching TRBD2. The CDR3 nucleotides are TGTGCCATCAAGGTCGGCGGGGGCCAAGAGACCCAGTACTTC. This codes for CAIKVGGGQETQYF.